This TCR beta chain comes out of a study of patients and donors after allogeneic stem cell transplantation. This clonotype came up a few times. TCRdb re-called the RT-PCR reads through MiXCR, storing one row per CDR3 protein. The table records about 960,000 distinct CDR3 sequences, about 20% of them present only once. Per the germline V gene, CDR1 is SGHVS and CDR2 is FNYEAQ. CDR3 length: 13 residues. Deletions cut 5 bases from V and 5 bases from J, with 9 bases between. The material sequenced was blood, either unsorted or a sorted T cell fraction (not recorded which). This TCR came from a human donor who was either an allogeneic HSCT recipient or a stem cell or donor lymphocyte infusion donor (not recorded which). It is not recorded whose cells these are; they may come from a transplant donor. The chain uses TRBV7-6 and TRBJ2-2; D ambiguous. This CDR3 reads CASSDFGTGELFF. DNA for the CDR3: TGTGCCAGCAGCGACTTCGGAACCGGGGAGCTGTTTTTT.